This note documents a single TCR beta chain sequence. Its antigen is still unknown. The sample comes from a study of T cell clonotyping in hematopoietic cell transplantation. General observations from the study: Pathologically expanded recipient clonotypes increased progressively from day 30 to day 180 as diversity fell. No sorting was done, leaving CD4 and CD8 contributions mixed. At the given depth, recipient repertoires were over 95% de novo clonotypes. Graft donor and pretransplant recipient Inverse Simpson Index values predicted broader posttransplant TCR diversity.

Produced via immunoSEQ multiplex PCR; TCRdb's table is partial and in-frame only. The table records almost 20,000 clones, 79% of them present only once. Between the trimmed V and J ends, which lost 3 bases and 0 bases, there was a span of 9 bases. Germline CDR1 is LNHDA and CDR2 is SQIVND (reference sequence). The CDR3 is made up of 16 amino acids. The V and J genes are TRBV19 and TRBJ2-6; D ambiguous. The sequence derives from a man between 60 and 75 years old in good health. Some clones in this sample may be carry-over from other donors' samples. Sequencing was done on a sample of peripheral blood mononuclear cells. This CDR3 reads CASSIRRHSGANVLTF. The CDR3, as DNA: TGTGCCAGTAGTATCAGGCGGCACTCTGGGGCCAACGTCCTGACTTTC.